Below, 26 T cell receptor beta chains from the same sample are listed, as sequenced in a study of regulatory T cells in long-lasting Graves disease. CDR3-region Arm-PCR and iRepertoire HTBI primers produced the TCR beta libraries. TCRdb re-called the multiplex PCR reads with MiXCR, one entry per CDR3 protein. This sample carries around 500,000 distinct CDR3 sequences, roughly 20% of them seen once, and the ten largest clones take approximately 8%. Time point meaning: persistent/refractory GD, antithyroid drugs over 5 years with positive TRAb. The TCR library was prepared using RNA isolated from PBMCs. Sequenced material: peripheral blood mononuclear cells (PBMCs), taken when the disease was refractory, from a patient treated with antithyroid drugs. These receptors were obtained from a female donor with Graves disease.

The rearrangement uses TRBV5-1 and TRBJ2-5; TRBD2 matches at 9 bases. Per the germline V gene, CDR1 is SGHRS and CDR2 is YFSETQ. Losses at the gene ends were 4 bases for V and 4 bases for J; bases not matched to a gene: 11. The CDR3 is 16 residues long. The CDR3 sequence: CASSLEASGTVETQYF. For the CDR3, the DNA is TGCGCCAGCAGCCTGGAAGCTAGCGGGACCGTAGAGACCCAGTACTTC.

This clonotype was seen many times. The chain employs TRBV5-5 and TRBJ2-7; either TRBD1 or TRBD2 may supply D (5 bases each). CDR1 is SGHKS and CDR2 is YYEKEE in the germline V gene (reference sequence). There are 14 residues in the CDR3. V gave up 4 bases and J gave up 2 bases, with 13 bases separating them. DNA of the CDR3: TGTGCCAGCAGCGAGGGTCCAGGGCCCTACGAGCAGTACTTC. It encodes CASSEGPGPYEQYF.

This clonotype was counted a few times. The rearrangement links TRBV28 to TRBJ1-1, with D unresolved. Germline-derived CDR1 and CDR2 are MDHEN and SYDVKM. V was pared by 5 bases and J by 1 base, with 14 bases between. There are 15 residues in the CDR3. The CDR3 sequence is CASSLGWWANTEAFF. The DNA of the CDR3 is TGTGCCAGCAGTCTGGGGTGGTGGGCGAACACTGAAGCTTTCTTT.

This clonotype showed up many times. The chain carries TRBV12-3 or TRBV12-4 and TRBJ1-1; D may be TRBD1 (6 bases). The CDR3 contains 16 residues. Trimming took 2 bases from V and 1 from J, leaving 14 bases between them. CDR3 in amino acids: CASSLFWGRGNTEAFF. CDR3 nucleotides: TGTGCCAGCAGTTTATTCTGGGGGCGTGGGAACACTGAAGCTTTCTTT.

This clonotype was counted at least ten times. The chain carries TRBV28 and TRBJ2-4; D gene ambiguous. Germline CDR1 and CDR2: MDHEN and SYDVKM. The CDR3 extends over 16 amino acids. The V end lost 5 bases, the J end lost 0 bases, and 14 bases lay between the germline ends. The DNA for the CDR3 is TGTGCCAGCAGTCCAGACCTGAGACTAGCCAAAAACATTCAGTACTTC. Amino acid sequence: CASSPDLRLAKNIQYF. The variable domain in full, completed from reference TRBV28 and TRBJ2-4, reads DVKVTQSSRYLVKRTGEKVFLECVQDMDHENMFWYRQDPGLGLRLIYFSYDVKMKEKGDIPEGYSVSREKKERFSLILESASTNQTSMYLCASSPDLRLAKNIQYFGAGTRLSVL.

This clonotype was counted a few times. This rearrangement joins TRBV27 to TRBJ2-7; tentative D call: TRBD2 (6 bases). The CDR3 consists of 17 residues. With 2 bases removed from V and 5 bases from J, the gap between germline ends came to 22 bases. Germline CDR1 reads MNHEY; CDR2 reads SMNVEV (reference sequence). CDR3 region: CASSLRRVTTRLHEQYF. The CDR3 coding sequence is TGTGCCAGCAGTTTACGCCGGGTCACGACTAGGCTCCACGAGCAGTACTTC.

In its sample, this clonotype was seen many times. The chain recombines TRBV2 with TRBJ1-1; 7 nucleotides match TRBD1. Germline loops: CDR1 SNHLY, CDR2 FYNNEI. The CDR3 covers 14 residues. V lost 6 bases and J lost 0; bases outside the gene matches: 4. The CDR3 region has the DNA TGTGCCAGCAGACGCAGGGGGATGAACACTGAAGCTTTCTTT. Encoded protein: CASRRRGMNTEAFF.

V and J are TRBV28 and TRBJ1-3; 7 positions agree with TRBD1. The CDR3 is made up of 16 amino acids. Germline V gene sequence: CDR1 MDHEN, CDR2 SYDVKM. V gave up 3 bases and J gave up 0 bases; unmatched junction bases: 5. CDR3 region: CASSLQTGTSGNTIYF. CDR3 DNA sequence: TGTGCCAGCAGTTTGCAGACAGGGACCTCTGGAAACACCATATATTTT. The full variable domain, rest sourced from reference TRBV28 and TRBJ1-3, is DVKVTQSSRYLVKRTGEKVFLECVQDMDHENMFWYRQDPGLGLRLIYFSYDVKMKEKGDIPEGYSVSREKKERFSLILESASTNQTSMYLCASSLQTGTSGNTIYFGEGSWLTVV.

This clonotype showed up many times. This chain links TRBV2 with TRBJ1-1, with D possibly matching TRBD1 (5 bases). The germline V gene has CDR1 SNHLY and CDR2 FYNNEI. CDR3 length: 14 amino acids. The V end lost 7 bases, the J end lost 5 bases, and 17 bases lay between the germline ends. In DNA, the CDR3 is TGTGCCAGCAAGGGACGGTGGGGAGGGACTGAAGCTTTCTTT. Protein product: CASKGRWGGTEAFF. The full variable domain, completed using reference TRBV2 and TRBJ1-1, is EPEVTQTPSHQVTQMGQEVILRCVPISNHLYFYWYRQILGQKVEFLVSFYNNEISEKSEIFDDQFSVERPDGSNFTLKIRSTKLEDSAMYFCASKGRWGGTEAFFGQGTRLTVV.

The sample holds many counts of this clonotype. V is TRBV27 and J is TRBJ2-5, with TRBD2 matching 11 bases. V was pared by 5 bases and J by 10 bases, with 9 bases of the junction left unmatched. Germline V lookup: CDR1 MNHEY, CDR2 SMNVEV (reference sequence). This CDR3 has 14 amino acids. CDR3 in DNA: TGTGCCAGCAGTCCCTCGACTAGCGGGACGGACCAGTACTTC. This codes for CASSPSTSGTDQYF.

The chain joins TRBV4-1 to TRBJ2-7; 9 bases match TRBD1. CDR1 and CDR2 (germline): MGHRA, YSYEKL. The CDR3 is made up of 15 amino acids. V was clipped by 3 bases and J by 4 bases; unmatched bases: 7. This CDR3 reads CASSHSDRGFYEQYF. CDR3 DNA: TGCGCCAGCAGCCACTCGGACAGGGGATTTTACGAGCAGTACTTC.

A word on this clonotype: A much larger clone differs from this one at a single base, so this may be a read error. A read error is likely, as this CDR3 ends without the conserved phenylalanine or tryptophan. This chain connects TRBV6-2 or TRBV6-3 to TRBJ2-7; 8 nucleotides match TRBD2. Germline assignment: CDR1 MNHEY and CDR2 SVGEGT. V dropped 5 bases and J dropped 3; count of bases not matched to a gene: 9. There are 15 residues in the CDR3. The CDR3: CASSSPRTSRYEQYL. CDR3 in DNA: TGTGCCAGCAGTAGTCCGCGGACTAGCCGCTACGAGCAGTACTTG.

The chain is built from TRBV30 and TRBJ1-2; a weak D match, TRBD1 (5 bases). The CDR3 length is 13 residues. The germline CDR1 and CDR2 sequences are GTSNPN and SVGIG (reference sequence). The CDR3 loop reads CGYAGTSNYGYTF. The CDR3 DNA follows: TGTGGATATGCGGGGACTTCTAACTATGGCTACACCTTC.

The table lists this clonotype with many counts. The V and J genes are TRBV7-3 and TRBJ1-5; perhaps TRBD1 as D (6 bases). The CDR3 covers 13 residues. Germline values: CDR1 SGHTA, CDR2 FQGTGA. V shed 5 bases and J shed 7 bases, with 12 bases lying between them. The CDR3 spells CASSIQGGQPQHF. The CDR3 region has the DNA TGTGCCAGCAGCATACAGGGTGGACAGCCCCAGCATTTT.

The table lists this clonotype with a few counts. The chain joins TRBV27 to TRBJ1-6; no firm D call. Trimming took 7 bases from V and 9 from J, leaving 10 bases between them. The germline V gene has CDR1 MNHEY and CDR2 SMNVEV (reference sequence). This CDR3 has 12 amino acids. DNA of the CDR3: TGTGCCAGCACCACACCGAGTTCACCCCTCCACTTT. Its translation is CASTTPSSPLHF.

This clonotype was observed at least ten times. The chain has TRBV7-2 and TRBJ1-6, with 8 bases matching TRBD1. After removal of 1 base from V and 11 bases from J, the junction contained 7 bases not matched to a gene. This CDR3 is built from 15 residues. Germline-derived CDR1 and CDR2 are SGHTA and FQGNSA. The CDR3, as DNA: TGTGCCAGCAGCTTAGGTGGGACAGGTCATCCACCCCTCCACTTT. This sequence encodes CASSLGGTGHPPLHF.

This clonotype showed up many times. This chain links TRBV12-3 or TRBV12-4 with TRBJ1-2, with 10 nucleotides matching TRBD1. The CDR3 consists of 19 residues. V was pared by 4 bases and J by 4 bases, with 18 bases of the junction left unmatched. The CDR3 DNA follows: TGTGCCAGCAGTTACCTAATCTCAAGGACAGGGGGAAGTTTCTATGGCTACACCTTC. This sequence encodes CASSYLISRTGGSFYGYTF.

This clonotype appeared a few times. The CDR3 DNA follows: TGCAGTGCAAAACGCCGACTCAGCTACGAGCAGTACTTC. Its translation is CSAKRRLSYEQYF. The genes are TRBV20-1 and TRBJ2-7; D gene ambiguous. The ends were cut back, 6 bases at V and 3 bases at J, with 15 bases in the middle. This CDR3 spans 13 amino acids. Germline V CDR1 and CDR2: DFQATT, SNEGSKA (reference sequence).

The J gene is TRBJ1-3, the V gene TRBV10-2, with 8 bases aligning to TRBD1. Germline V gene sequence: CDR1 WSHSY, CDR2 SAAADI. The CDR3 spans 15 residues. Unmatched junction bases numbered 6, after V lost 6 bases and J lost 2 bases. The CDR3 DNA follows: TGCGCCAGCAGGAACCCGGGACAGGCTGGAAACACCATATATTTT. Protein sequence: CASRNPGQAGNTIYF.

This clonotype was recorded a few times. The chain has TRBV5-1 and TRBJ2-5; D is perhaps TRBD1 (5 bases). The CDR3 spans 15 residues. The ends were cut back, 0 bases at V and 2 bases at J, with 11 bases in the middle. Germline loops: CDR1 SGHRS, CDR2 YFSETQ. The CDR3 loop is CASSLEVGAQETQYF. The CDR3 DNA follows: TGCGCCAGCAGCTTGGAGGTTGGGGCACAAGAGACCCAGTACTTC.

The CDR3 sequence: CASSVGGLAGSLSNEQFF. The DNA for the CDR3 is TGTGCCAGCAGCGTAGGCGGACTAGCGGGATCGCTTTCAAATGAGCAGTTCTTC. V is TRBV9 and J is TRBJ2-1, with 12 bases aligning to TRBD2. This CDR3 region has 18 residues. V lost 0 bases and J lost 7; bases outside the gene matches: 11. The V gene's germline CDR1 is SGDLS and CDR2 YYNGEE.

This chain links TRBV7-9 with TRBJ2-7; 14 bases are shared with TRBD2. Losses at the gene ends were 7 bases for V and 0 bases for J; bases not matched to a gene: 5. This CDR3 comprises 16 residues. Germline V gene sequence: CDR1 SEHNR, CDR2 FQNEAQ (reference sequence). For the CDR3, the DNA is TGTGCCAGCACGGGACTAGCGGGAGTGGTCTCCTACGAGCAGTACTTC. Its protein is CASTGLAGVVSYEQYF.

This clonotype was found many times. The gene calls are TRBV6-1 and TRBJ2-7, with 10 bases that match TRBD2. V shed 6 bases and J 6 bases; nucleotides not matched to a gene: 5. The CDR3 spans 13 residues. Germline V gives CDR1 MNHNS, CDR2 SASEGT. CDR3 bases: TGTGCCAGCAGGGCTAGCGGGAGCTTCGAGCAGTACTTC. Its protein is CASRASGSFEQYF.

The CDR3 DNA follows: TGTGCTAGTGGCCTAGCGGGAGGGTGGAATGAGCAGTTCTTC. Translating it yields CASGLAGGWNEQFF. The chain combines TRBV12-5 with TRBJ2-1, with 12 nucleotides matching TRBD2. CDR1 LGHNT and CDR2 FRNRAP come from the germline V gene. This CDR3 spans 14 amino acids. With 6 bases clipped from V and 7 bases from J, the junction kept 4 bases outside the gene matches.

This clonotype was counted at least ten times. J is TRBJ2-7 and V is TRBV6-1, with 9 positions matching TRBD1. Per germline, CDR1 MNHNS and CDR2 SASEGT. J was trimmed by 7 bases and V by 4 bases; bases with no gene match: 11. CDR3 length: 15 amino acids. The CDR3 is CASSGAWTGAGEQYF. CDR3 coding DNA: TGTGCCAGCAGTGGAGCATGGACAGGGGCAGGGGAGCAGTACTTC.

This rearrangement joins TRBV5-1 to TRBJ2-7; 10 bases fit TRBD2. This CDR3 region has 16 residues. J lost 4 bases, V lost 5 bases, and 12 bases had no gene match. The germline gives CDR1 SGHRS, CDR2 YFSETQ. CDR3 protein: CASRTRPSGRPYEQYF. CDR3 nucleotide sequence: TGCGCCAGCAGAACGCGACCTAGCGGGAGACCTTACGAGCAGTACTTC. Using reference TRBV5-1 and TRBJ2-7 for the parts outside the CDR3, the full variable domain is KAGVTQTPRYLIKTRGQQVTLSCSPISGHRSVSWYQQTPGQGLQFLFEYFSETQRNKGNFPGRFSGRQFSNSRSEMNVSTLELGDSALYLCASRTRPSGRPYEQYFGPGTRLTVT.